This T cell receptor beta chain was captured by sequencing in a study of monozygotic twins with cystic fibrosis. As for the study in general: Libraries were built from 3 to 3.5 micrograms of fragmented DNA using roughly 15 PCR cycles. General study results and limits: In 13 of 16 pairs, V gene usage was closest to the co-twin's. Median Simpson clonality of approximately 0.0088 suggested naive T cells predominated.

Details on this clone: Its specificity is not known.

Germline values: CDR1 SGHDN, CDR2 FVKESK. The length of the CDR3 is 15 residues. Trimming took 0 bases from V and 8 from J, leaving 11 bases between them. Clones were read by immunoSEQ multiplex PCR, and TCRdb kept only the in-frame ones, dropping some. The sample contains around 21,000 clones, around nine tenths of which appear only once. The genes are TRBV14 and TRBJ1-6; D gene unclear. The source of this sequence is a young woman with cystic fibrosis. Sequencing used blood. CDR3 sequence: CASSQDDLKYSPLHF. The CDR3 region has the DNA TGTGCCAGCAGCCAAGATGACTTAAAATATTCACCCCTCCACTTT.